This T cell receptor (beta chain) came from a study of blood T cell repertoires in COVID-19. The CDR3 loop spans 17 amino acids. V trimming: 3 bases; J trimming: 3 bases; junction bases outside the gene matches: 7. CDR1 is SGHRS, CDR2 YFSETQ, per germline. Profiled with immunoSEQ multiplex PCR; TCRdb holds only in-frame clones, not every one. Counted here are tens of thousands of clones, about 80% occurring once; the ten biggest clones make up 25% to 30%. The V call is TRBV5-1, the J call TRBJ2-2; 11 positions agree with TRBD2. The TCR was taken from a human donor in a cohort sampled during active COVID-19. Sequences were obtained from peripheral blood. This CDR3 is CASSSLSGGVYTGELFF. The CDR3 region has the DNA TGCGCCAGCAGCTCCCTTAGCGGGGGGGTGTACACCGGGGAGCTGTTTTTT. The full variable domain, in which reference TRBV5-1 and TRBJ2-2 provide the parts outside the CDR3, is KAGVTQTPRYLIKTRGQQVTLSCSPISGHRSVSWYQQTPGQGLQFLFEYFSETQRNKGNFPGRFSGRQFSNSRSEMNVSTLELGDSALYLCASSSLSGGVYTGELFFGEGSRLTVL.